Listed here are 2 T cell receptor beta chains from one sample, sequenced in a study of OX40 agonist ivuxolimab in advanced cancers. The method was immunoSEQ multiplex PCR; TCRdb's version includes in-frame clones alone and lacks a portion of them. The table lists approximately 58,000 clones, approximately 90% of them singletons. Material: CD4+ or CD8+ T cells sorted from blood, obtained in a trial of the OX40 agonist ivuxolimab. Source of these receptors: an adult with an advanced solid tumor such as melanoma, head and neck, liver or kidney cancer.

The CDR3 here is CASSPGQGYNQPQHF. The CDR3 DNA sequence: TGTGCCAGCTCACCGGGACAGGGTTACAATCAGCCCCAGCATTTT. The chain combines TRBV18 with TRBJ1-5, with TRBD1 matching over 9 bases. J gave up 3 bases and V 3 bases, and 3 bases lay outside the gene matches. The length of the CDR3 is 15 residues. The germline gives CDR1 KGHSH, CDR2 LQKENI.

The chain carries TRBV7-9 and TRBJ2-7, with 7 positions matching TRBD1. The CDR3 covers 15 residues. Germline CDR1 SEHNR, CDR2 FQNEAQ (reference sequence). With V trimmed by 5 bases and J by 3 bases, 10 bases remained unmatched. CDR3 bases: TGTGCCAGCAGCAAAACCGGGACAGTAAACTACGAGCAGTACTTC. Protein sequence: CASSKTGTVNYEQYF.